Listed below are T cell receptor beta chains from one sample, sequenced in a study of T cell responses to AZD1222 COVID-19 vaccine. Some clones are missing from TCRdb's copy, which holds only in-frame ones; the method was immunoSEQ multiplex PCR. The data show 130,000 to 150,000 clones, with approximately 93% seen just once and roughly an eighth held by the top ten. Sequencing was performed on peripheral blood, taken after recovery from COVID-19. Source of these receptors: an adult who had recovered from COVID-19. Each CDR3 is given with its conserved first and last residue. The D gene is left open where the match is weak. Size is omitted from some rows. Given values are once, few, many or a class for expanded clones.

J,V,size,D,DNA,CDR3
TRBJ2-3,TRBV15,.,.,TGTGCCACCAGCAGAGAAATGAGCACAGATACGCAGTATTTT,CATSREMSTDTQYF
TRBJ2-7,TRBV9,.,.,TGTGCCAGCAGCCGTCTAGGGACCTCCTACGAGCAGTACTTC,CASSRLGTSYEQYF
TRBJ2-5,TRBV3-1/TRBV3-2,.,.,TGTGCCAGCAGCCCGGGCCCCCAAGAGACCCAGTACTTC,CASSPGPQETQYF
TRBJ2-2,TRBV11-3,.,.,TGTGCCAGCAGCTTAGAATCCGGGGAGCTGTTTTTT,CASSLESGELFF
TRBJ1-2,TRBV7-9,.,.,TGTGCCAGCAGCTTAGGTTCAGGGGATGGCTACACCTTC,CASSLGSGDGYTF
TRBJ2-7,TRBV6-6,.,TRBD2,TGTGCCAGCAGTTACCTGGGGGCGGGAGGGTACGGCGAGCAGTACTTC,CASSYLGAGGYGEQYF
TRBJ1-2,TRBV28,once,.,TGTGCCAGCAGTTTCCTGGTGGGAGAGAGCGGCTACACCTTC,CASSFLVGESGYTF
TRBJ2-7,TRBV9,once,.,TGTGCCAGCAGCCCGGACGGGTGGTCCTACGAGCAGTACTTC,CASSPDGWSYEQYF
TRBJ2-2,TRBV2,once,TRBD2,TGTGCCAGCAGTTGGCCCGGGACTAGCGTCGACACCGGGGAGCTGTTTTTT,CASSWPGTSVDTGELFF
TRBJ2-7,TRBV5-1,.,TRBD1,TGCGCCAGCAGCTTGGTGGACAGGGGTCCCCCCTACGAGCAGTACTTC,CASSLVDRGPPYEQYF
TRBJ2-7,TRBV7-2,.,.,TGTGCCAGCAGCTCTCAGGGGATTAACGAGCAGTACTTC,CASSSQGINEQYF
TRBJ1-1,TRBV28,.,TRBD1,TGTGCCAGCAGTTGGGGACAGGTGGATACTGAAGCTTTCTTT,CASSWGQVDTEAFF
TRBJ2-7,TRBV28,.,TRBD1,TGTGCCAGCAGGGGACAGGGGTGGAGCTACGAGCAGTACTTC,CASRGQGWSYEQYF
TRBJ2-7,TRBV28,.,.,TGTGCCAGCAGCGGGTATCAGGGGTACGAGCAGTACTTC,CASSGYQGYEQYF
TRBJ1-1,TRBV24-1,.,TRBD1,TGTGCCACCAGATCGGGACAGGGGGCAGCTGAAGCTTTCTTT,CATRSGQGAAEAFF
TRBJ1-1,TRBV24-1,.,TRBD1,TGTGCCACCAGTGACCGCTCGACAGGGGGGCGGACTGAAGCTTTCTTT,CATSDRSTGGRTEAFF
TRBJ2-1,TRBV4-1,.,.,TGCGCCAGCAGCCAATTGGGGGGTTACAATGAGCAGTTCTTC,CASSQLGGYNEQFF
TRBJ1-5,TRBV6-5,once,.,TGTGCCAGCAGTTATGGGCTCAATCAGCCCCAGCATTTT,CASSYGLNQPQHF
TRBJ2-2,TRBV2,.,.,TGTGCCAGCAGTGGAGAGGGCGCGAACACCGGGGAGCTGTTTTTT,CASSGEGANTGELFF
TRBJ1-1,TRBV21-1,.,.,TGTGCCAGCAGCCGGGACGGGAAAGACACTGAAGCTTTCTTT,CASSRDGKDTEAFF
TRBJ2-7,TRBV6-2/TRBV6-3,.,TRBD2,TGTGCCAGCAGTTTTGGACTAGCGGGAACCTACGAGCAGTACTTC,CASSFGLAGTYEQYF
TRBJ2-5,TRBV3-1/TRBV3-2,.,.,TGTGCCAGCAGCCAAGGTCCAGAGACCCAGTACTTC,CASSQGPETQYF
TRBJ1-5,TRBV19,.,.,TGTGCCAGTAGTAGACAGGTCCGCACTAATCAGCCCCAGCATTTT,CASSRQVRTNQPQHF
TRBJ1-5,TRBV27,.,.,TGTGCCAGCAGTCCACAAATAGGAGCACGCGGGAGCAATCAGCCCCAGCATTTT,CASSPQIGARGSNQPQHF
TRBJ2-3,TRBV19,.,TRBD2,TGTGCCAGTCATATATGGAGGGGTCTAGCGGGGCCGGTAGCAGATACGCAGTATTTT,CASHIWRGLAGPVADTQYF
TRBJ2-1,TRBV6-5,.,TRBD2,TGTGCCAGCAGTCGGACTAGCGGGAGTGTCAATGAGCAGTTCTTC,CASSRTSGSVNEQFF
TRBJ2-1,TRBV18,.,TRBD2,TGTGCCAGCTCACCTCGCGGACTAGCGGGTGGACACAATGAGCAGTTCTTC,CASSPRGLAGGHNEQFF
TRBJ2-7,TRBV7-9,.,.,TGTGCCAGCAGCCACAGCTCGCGGAGTATCTACGAGCAGTACTTC,CASSHSSRSIYEQYF
TRBJ2-6,TRBV3-1/TRBV3-2,once,.,TGTGCCAGCAGCCAGGCCCTGGGGGCTGGGGCCAACGTCCTGACTTTC,CASSQALGAGANVLTF
TRBJ2-1,TRBV7-9,.,.,TGTGCCAGCAGCGCTCCTCCGGGACGCTCCTACAATGAGCAGTTCTTC,CASSAPPGRSYNEQFF
TRBJ2-7,TRBV28,.,.,TGTGCCAGCACCCTAGGGAGTTTTTGGACCAAGACCTACGAGCAGTACTTC,CASTLGSFWTKTYEQYF
TRBJ2-2,TRBV24-1,.,TRBD2,TGTGCCACCAGTGAACCGGGACTAGCGGGAGTTGGCACCGGGGAGCTGTTTTTT,CATSEPGLAGVGTGELFF
TRBJ2-5,TRBV6-5,.,TRBD2,TGTGCCAGCAGTTACTCGAATGGCGGGAGAAGGGAGACCCAGTACTTC,CASSYSNGGRRETQYF
TRBJ2-1,TRBV5-6,.,.,TGTGCCAGCAGCTTGCGGGGATACAATGAGCAGTTCTTC,CASSLRGYNEQFF
TRBJ1-2,TRBV2,once,.,TGTGCCAGCAAAGGGGACTCTCTGTTCTATGGCTACACCTTC,CASKGDSLFYGYTF
TRBJ2-2,TRBV11-2,.,TRBD2,TGTGCCAGCAGCCCCTTAACTAGCGGGAATACCGGGGAGCTGTTTTTT,CASSPLTSGNTGELFF
TRBJ1-2,TRBV27,.,TRBD1,TGTGCCAGCAGTCCCGGGACAGGGGCCCGCTATGGCTACACCTTC,CASSPGTGARYGYTF
TRBJ2-3,TRBV11-3,.,TRBD2,TGTGCCAGCAGCGACACTAGCGGTAGCACAGATACGCAGTATTTT,CASSDTSGSTDTQYF
TRBJ1-1,TRBV19,.,TRBD1,TGTGCCAGTAGTATAAATGGCAGGGGGATGAACACTGAAGCTTTCTTT,CASSINGRGMNTEAFF
TRBJ2-7,TRBV18,.,.,TGTGCCAGCTCACCGTCCCTTTCGGACATCTACGAGCAGTACTTC,CASSPSLSDIYEQYF
TRBJ1-2,TRBV5-4,.,.,TGTGCCAGCAGCTTGTTAGGCGCTGGGTTAGGCTATGGCTACACCTTC,CASSLLGAGLGYGYTF
TRBJ2-1,TRBV28,once,TRBD2,TGTGCCAGCAGTTTCCCTTTCAGACAGGGGACTAGCGGGAGCTCCTACAATGAGCAGTTCTTC,CASSFPFRQGTSGSSYNEQFF
TRBJ2-1,TRBV19,.,TRBD2,TGTGCCAGTAGAGACCAAGCGGGAGCGCACCCCAATGAGCAGTTCTTC,CASRDQAGAHPNEQFF